The TCR beta chain described here comes from a study of blood T cell repertoires in COVID-19 (dated by TCRdb to the early 2020s). In the study overall: Samples covering the acute and convalescent phases of COVID-19 were provided by collaborators in the United States, Italy and Spain. The material from the prospective study consisted of cDNA or gDNA derived from T cells, B-cell-depleted T cells, or PBMCs. Subjects who had been exposed to COVID-19, were actively infected with it, or had recovered from it provided the deeply sampled blood TCRbeta repertoires that made up the dataset. The repertoires were released in a freely available public database meant as a resource for research on the immune response to SARS-CoV-2. The samples were drawn from two sources: the first 160 participants of the ongoing ImmuneRACE study, and fewer than 1,500 subjects contributed by 6 global collaborators. A de-identified subject ID, COVID-19 status, age in years and sex were almost always included in the sample metadata. Where available, HLA class I and class II types were taken from metadata supplied by the sample provider and were not determined by assay-based typing.

This clone showed up just a few times. The clone's antigen remains unknown. Nothing much larger sits one base from this clone, and base qualities are not available. Results and caveats for the whole study, not just this receptor: Clinical and demographic metadata were provided uncurated, with the amount varying by source and participant.

The collaborating institutions used their own protocols to collect whole blood in K2EDTA tubes. For TCRbeta analysis, collaborators shipped samples in one of three forms: frozen whole blood, isolated PBMCs, or DNA extracted from either of those sample types. The immunoSEQ Assay, a bias-controlled multiplex PCR, was used to amplify TCRbeta CDR3 regions from genomic DNA. The authors processed their data as follows. The number of nucleated cells in each sample was estimated by amplification of reference gene primers within the assay. To quantify the absolute abundance of each unique TCRbeta CDR3 rearrangement, sequence reads were collapsed and filtered. For each sample, productive Simpson clonality was calculated by taking the square root of Simpson's diversity index across productive rearrangements. Drawn from immuneACCESS, this table holds only the in-frame rearrangements with V and J called that TCRdb kept. Clones are partly lost; checked studies trace under half to an unresolved V gene and leave the rest unexplained. V, J and clone size were drawn from that table, and D and trimming were deduced from the DNA. This sample has tens of thousands of clones in its table, and more than 80% of those were observed once. The ten largest make up 10% to 15% of the sample.

The V end gives up 6 bases and the J end 5 bases, leaving 7 bases in the junction not matched to a gene. CDR1 KGHSH and CDR2 LQKENI were looked up in the germline V gene. The CDR3 covers 14 residues, taking in both the cysteine and the phenylalanine. The kept DNA is CDR3 alone, 42 bases in frame from the first base. The sample was peripheral blood. This clonotype was sampled from a human donor in a cohort sampled during active COVID-19. Recombination linked TRBV18 to TRBJ2-1; TRBD1 aligns with 7 central bases. The bases are TGTGCCAGCTCGATAACCGGGACAGACAATGAGCAGTTCTTC. This yields the protein CASSITGTDNEQFF.